The rows below give T cell receptor beta chains drawn from one sample of a study of kidney transplant recipient with SARS-CoV-2 infection. TCRdb reanalysed the reads using MiXCR and keeps one entry per CDR3 protein. The table lists about 240,000 distinct CDR3 sequences, 29% of them singletons. The sequences come from a blood sample, collected at baseline and on day 111 from a kidney transplant recipient. Every receptor here comes from a male patient between 25 and 39 years old who had COVID-19 and was a kidney transplant recipient. A share of the T cells may be of graft donor origin. Both conserved end residues are part of each CDR3.

J | V | CDR3
TRBJ1-1 | TRBV6-5 | CASNVVTGGTEAFF
TRBJ2-3 | TRBV20-1 | CSASRSLAGGTDTQYF
TRBJ1-1 | TRBV7-2 | CASSKVQGVTEAFF
TRBJ1-4 | TRBV9 | CASSPQGGSEKLFF
TRBJ2-3 | TRBV7-9 | CASSMGLAGARIDTQYF
TRBJ1-2 | TRBV12-3/TRBV12-4 | CASSYRDSFRKTYGYTF
TRBJ1-2 | TRBV8-2 | CGSKNCDSRKTYGYTF
TRBJ2-1 | TRBV3-1 | CASSDLRTSGRGRYNEQFF
TRBJ1-6 | TRBV30 | CAAEKGGTTYNSPLHF
TRBJ2-2 | TRBV10-3 | CAISEGQPDTGELFF
TRBJ1-2 | TRBV15 | CATSSTIRCGKTYGYTF
TRBJ1-1 | TRBV28 | CASRRTVSTEAFF
NA | TRBV21-1 | CASSIPKAPDVLTF
TRBJ1-3 | TRBV12-3/TRBV12-4 | CAWGSGNTIYF
TRBJ1-5 | TRBV30 | CAWSLGTGAKQPQHF
TRBJ2-3 | TRBV19 | CASSIVGGRDGPDTQYF
TRBJ1-2 | TRBV5-4 | CASSLHTSGRKLLGYTF
TRBJ1-2 | TRBV6-2/TRBV6-3 | CASSHNFCIGKTYGYTF
TRBJ1-2 | TRBV7-2 | CASSSTHRDGKTYGYTF
TRBJ1-1 | TRBV24-1 | CATRSGQGNTEAFF
TRBJ1-3 | TRBV5-3 | CARSWDRAHTHGNTIYF